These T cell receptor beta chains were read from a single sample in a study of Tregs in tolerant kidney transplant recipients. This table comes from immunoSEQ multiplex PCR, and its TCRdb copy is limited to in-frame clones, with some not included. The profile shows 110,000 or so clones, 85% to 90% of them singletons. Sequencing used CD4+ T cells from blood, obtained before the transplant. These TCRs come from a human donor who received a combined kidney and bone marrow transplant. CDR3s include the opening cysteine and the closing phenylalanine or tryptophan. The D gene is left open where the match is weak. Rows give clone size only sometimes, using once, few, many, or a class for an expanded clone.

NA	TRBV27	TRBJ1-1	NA	CASSSGHTEAFF	TGTGCCAGCAGTTCAGGGCACACTGAAGCTTTCTTT
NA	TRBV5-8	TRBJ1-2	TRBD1	CASSTPTWDSDGYTF	TGTGCCAGCAGCACGCCTACCTGGGACAGCGATGGCTACACCTTC
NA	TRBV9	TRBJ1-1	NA	CASSVGGRDTEAFF	TGTGCCAGCAGCGTAGGCGGGAGAGACACTGAAGCTTTCTTT
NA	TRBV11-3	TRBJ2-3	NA	CASSRGKGDTQYF	TGTGCCAGCAGCCGGGGGAAGGGGGATACGCAGTATTTT
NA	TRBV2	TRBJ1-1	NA	CASSNTNTEAFF	TGTGCCAGCAGCAACACGAACACTGAAGCTTTCTTT
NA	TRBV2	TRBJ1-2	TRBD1	CASNPGTDYGYTF	TGTGCCAGCAACCCCGGGACAGACTATGGCTACACCTTC
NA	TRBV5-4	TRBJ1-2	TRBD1	CASSSRGQGSHGYTF	TGTGCCAGCAGCTCCCGAGGACAGGGATCGCATGGCTACACCTTC
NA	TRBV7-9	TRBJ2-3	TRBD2	CASSLERGSTDTQYF	TGTGCCAGCAGCTTAGAGCGGGGAAGCACAGATACGCAGTATTTT
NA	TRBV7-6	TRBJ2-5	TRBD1	CASSRGQGARETQYF	TGTGCCAGCAGCAGGGGACAGGGGGCACGGGAGACCCAGTACTTC
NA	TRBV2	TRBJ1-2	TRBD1	CASKAETGDGYTF	TGTGCCAGCAAGGCCGAGACAGGGGATGGCTACACCTTC
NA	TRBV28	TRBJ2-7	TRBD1	CASSGTGYEQYF	TGTGCCAGCAGTGGGACAGGGTACGAGCAGTACTTC
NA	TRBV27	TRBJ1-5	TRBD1	CASSVGPGGAQPQHF	TGTGCCAGCAGTGTCGGGCCAGGGGGCGCCCAGCCCCAGCATTTT
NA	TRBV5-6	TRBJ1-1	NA	CASRGRALNMNTEAFF	TGTGCCAGCAGGGGGAGGGCCCTAAACATGAACACTGAAGCTTTCTTT
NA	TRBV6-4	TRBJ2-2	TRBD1	CAARDRYTGELFF	TGTGCCGCCCGGGACAGGTACACCGGGGAGCTGTTTTTT
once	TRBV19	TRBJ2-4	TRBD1	CASSLQGRVAKNIQYF	TGTGCCAGTAGTCTACAGGGGCGGGTAGCCAAAAACATTCAGTACTTC
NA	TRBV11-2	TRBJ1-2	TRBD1	CASSPPGQGQNYGYTF	TGTGCCAGCAGCCCCCCGGGACAGGGACAAAACTATGGCTACACCTTC
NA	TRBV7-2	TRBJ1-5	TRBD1	CASSSTDRGYHPQHF	TGTGCCAGCAGCTCCACCGACAGGGGCTATCATCCCCAGCATTTT
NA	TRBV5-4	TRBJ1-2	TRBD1	CASSSLDRGGYGYTF	TGTGCCAGCAGCTCCTTGGACAGGGGAGGCTATGGCTACACCTTC
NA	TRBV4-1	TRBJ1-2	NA	CASSQDPQIQYGYTF	TGCGCCAGCAGCCAAGATCCCCAGATCCAGTATGGCTACACCTTC
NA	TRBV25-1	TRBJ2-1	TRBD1	CASSEYRGPNEQFF	TGTGCCAGCAGTGAATACAGGGGGCCAAATGAGCAGTTCTTC
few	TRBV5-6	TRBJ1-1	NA	CASSGAGPSGTEAFF	TGTGCCAGCAGCGGAGCGGGCCCCTCGGGCACTGAAGCTTTCTTT
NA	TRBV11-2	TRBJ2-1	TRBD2	CASSARKAGGPYNEQFF	TGTGCCAGCAGCGCGAGGAAAGCGGGAGGGCCTTACAATGAGCAGTTCTTC
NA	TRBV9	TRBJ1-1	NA	CASSAGDGRTEAFF	TGTGCCAGCAGCGCGGGGGACGGACGAACTGAAGCTTTCTTT
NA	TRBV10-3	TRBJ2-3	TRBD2	CAISEGTSGRDTQYF	TGTGCCATCAGTGAGGGGACTAGCGGGAGAGATACGCAGTATTTT